This TCR beta chain stems from a study of CD8 T cells in Susac syndrome. When the RNA was reverse transcribed, random hexamers were used with an input of roughly 0.45 to 1 ug. The method of amplification for TCR beta CDR3 was immunoSEQ multiplex PCR, covering 54 Vbeta and 13 Jbeta. TCRdb re-called the immunoSEQ multiplex PCR reads with MiXCR, one entry per CDR3 protein. The sample lists about 140,000 distinct CDR3 sequences, 95% seen once, with 0.095% to 0.14% in the top ten. After removal of 9 bases from V and 6 bases from J, the junction contained 7 bases not matched to a gene. This CDR3 comprises 13 residues. The germline V gene encodes CDR1 KGHDR and CDR2 SFDVKD. TCR beta sequencing was performed on blood CD8+ and CD4+ T cells. In the multiple sclerosis control group, patients were treatment-naive and had stable or active relapsing-remitting disease.

This chain joins TRBV24-1 and TRBJ1-1; TRBD1 agrees at 9 bases. The sequencing input was CD4+ T cells from PBMCs. The receptor's source is a human donor with multiple sclerosis. This CDR3 reads CATAGQGRAEAFF. The CDR3 DNA sequence: TGTGCCACCGCCGGACAGGGGCGCGCTGAAGCTTTCTTT.